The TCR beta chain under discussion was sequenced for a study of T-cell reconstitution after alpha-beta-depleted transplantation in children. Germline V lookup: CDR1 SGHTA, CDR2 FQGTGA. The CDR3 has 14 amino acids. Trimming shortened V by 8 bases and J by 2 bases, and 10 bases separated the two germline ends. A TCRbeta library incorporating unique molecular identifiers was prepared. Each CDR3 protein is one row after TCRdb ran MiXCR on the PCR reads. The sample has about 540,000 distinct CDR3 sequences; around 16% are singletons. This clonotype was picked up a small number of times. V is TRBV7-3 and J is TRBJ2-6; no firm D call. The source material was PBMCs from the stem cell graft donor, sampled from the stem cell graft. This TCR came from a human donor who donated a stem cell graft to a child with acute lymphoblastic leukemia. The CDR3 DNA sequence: TGTGCCAGCGAGATGCGTCCTGGGGCCAACGTCCTGACTTTC. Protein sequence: CASEMRPGANVLTF.